The rows below give T cell receptor beta chains drawn from one sample of a study of regulatory T cells. Produced via immunoSEQ multiplex PCR; TCRdb's table is partial and in-frame only. The table shows over 30,000 clones, with over 90% occurring only once. Material for sequencing was conventional CD4+ T cells sorted from blood. All receptors come from a child aged 2 to 15 with CD3G deficiency. The CDR3 runs from the conserved cysteine through the conserved F or W. A D gene is named only where the DNA matches it firmly. Clone size is not always given. Where it is, it says once, few, many or a class for expanded clones.

D,size,V,J,DNA,CDR3
NA,NA,TRBV6-1,TRBJ2-2,TGTGCCAGCAGTTTAACTCAGGGGATCGGGGAGCTGTTTTTT,CASSLTQGIGELFF
NA,NA,TRBV21-1,TRBJ1-5,TGTGCCAGCAGCAAAATTGGACAGACCGACCAGCCCCAGCATTTT,CASSKIGQTDQPQHF
NA,NA,TRBV5-1,TRBJ2-1,TGCGCCAGCAGCTTGACAGGGGCTCCGGGGAGGGGTGAGCAGTTCTTC,CASSLTGAPGRGEQFF
NA,NA,TRBV10-3,TRBJ2-3,TGTGCCATCAGTGAGAGGGGGGACGGCACAGATACGCAGTATTTT,CAISERGDGTDTQYF
TRBD1,NA,TRBV6-1,TRBJ2-1,TGTGCCAGCAGCCTCACAGGGGCCCCTTACAATGAGCAGTTCTTC,CASSLTGAPYNEQFF
NA,NA,TRBV30,TRBJ2-7,TGTGCCTGGAGTTCGTTTAGTACGGGGGAGCAGTACTTC,CAWSSFSTGEQYF
NA,NA,TRBV20-1,TRBJ1-1,TGCAGTGCTAGAGGGGAATTTGCGGCTTTCTTT,CSARGEFAAFF
NA,NA,TRBV5-1,TRBJ1-1,TGCGCCAGCAGCTTGGAGCCCGGGGGTGTCACTGAAGCTTTCTTT,CASSLEPGGVTEAFF
NA,NA,TRBV4-1,TRBJ2-2,TGCGCCAGCAGCCAAGTTTTCCAGGCGAACACCGGGGAGCTGTTTTTT,CASSQVFQANTGELFF
TRBD1,NA,TRBV27,TRBJ1-5,TGTGCCAGACAGGGGGCGGATCAGCCCCAGCATTTT,CARQGADQPQHF
NA,NA,TRBV5-1,TRBJ2-5,TGCGCCAGCAGCTTAGGAGCGACTGCTGCTGGGGAGGCCCAGTACTTC,CASSLGATAAGEAQYF
TRBD2,NA,TRBV5-1,TRBJ2-3,TGCGCCAGCAGCTGGGGGGGAAGCACAGATACGCAGTATTTT,CASSWGGSTDTQYF
TRBD2,NA,TRBV7-2,TRBJ2-7,TGTGCCAGCAGCCCAACCTGGAGCGGGAGGGACGAGCAGTACTTC,CASSPTWSGRDEQYF
TRBD1,NA,TRBV28,TRBJ1-3,TGTGCCAGCAGAGGACAGGGATCCGGAAACACCATATATTTT,CASRGQGSGNTIYF
NA,NA,TRBV6-1,TRBJ1-1,TGTGCCAGCAGTGTAAGGGGAAGGACTGAAGCTTTCTTT,CASSVRGRTEAFF
NA,NA,TRBV6-1,TRBJ2-5,TGTGCCAGCCAAATTAACGACGTGGGGGCAGGGACCCAGTACTTC,CASQINDVGAGTQYF
NA,NA,TRBV5-1,TRBJ1-1,TGCGCCAGCAGCTTGTATGGGGGGCCCGAAGCTTTCTTT,CASSLYGGPEAFF
TRBD2,NA,TRBV7-9,TRBJ2-1,TGTGCCAGCAGTCAGGGACTAGCGTCCTACAATGAGCAGTTCTTC,CASSQGLASYNEQFF
NA,NA,TRBV28,TRBJ2-3,TGTGCCAGCAGTGCACTCCGAGATACGCAGTATTTT,CASSALRDTQYF
NA,NA,TRBV28,TRBJ2-2,TGTGCCAGCACCCGGGGAACGAAAACCGGGGAGCTGTTTTTT,CASTRGTKTGELFF
NA,few,TRBV6-1,TRBJ2-1,TGTGCCAGCTTGCTTTTTGACAGGAATGAGCAGTTCTTC,CASLLFDRNEQFF
NA,NA,TRBV7-3,TRBJ2-5,TGTGCCAGCACCTCGTGGCCGACTTTCCAAGAGACCCAGTACTTC,CASTSWPTFQETQYF
NA,NA,TRBV19,TRBJ2-4,TGTGCCAGTAGTGCCGGGCCGGGCGGAAGGGCCAAAAACATTCAGTACTTC,CASSAGPGGRAKNIQYF
TRBD1,NA,TRBV6-1,TRBJ1-2,TGTGCCAGCAGAACAGGGGCTGCCTATGGCTACACCTTC,CASRTGAAYGYTF
TRBD2,NA,TRBV28,TRBJ2-7,TGTGCCAGCAGTTATGCGGGACTAGGGACCTACGAGCAGTACTTC,CASSYAGLGTYEQYF
TRBD1,NA,TRBV6-4,TRBJ2-1,TGTGCCAGCACCTCAATGACAGGGGGATTGTACAATGAGCAGTTCTTC,CASTSMTGGLYNEQFF
NA,NA,TRBV18,TRBJ1-2,TGTGCCAGCTCACCATCCGGGGAGAACTATGGCTACACCTTC,CASSPSGENYGYTF
NA,few,TRBV11-2,TRBJ1-3,TGTGCCAGCAGCTTAGCCCCGGGGGGAGTCTCTGGAAACACCATATATTTT,CASSLAPGGVSGNTIYF
TRBD1,NA,TRBV28,TRBJ1-1,TGTGCCAGCAGTTCAGGCGGGACAGGGGGCACTGAAGCTTTCTTT,CASSSGGTGGTEAFF
NA,NA,TRBV30,TRBJ1-2,TGTGCCTGGAGTGGGAGGGATAACTATGGCTACACCTTC,CAWSGRDNYGYTF
NA,NA,TRBV6-1,TRBJ2-7,TGTGCCAGCAGCAGAAGCCACGAGCAGTACTTC,CASSRSHEQYF
TRBD1,NA,TRBV28,TRBJ1-4,TGTGCCAGCAGTGGTGGTGGACAGGGGAATGAAAAACTGTTTTTT,CASSGGGQGNEKLFF
TRBD1,once,TRBV19,TRBJ2-1,TGTGCCAGTAGTGCGGACAGGGCTGAGCAGTTCTTC,CASSADRAEQFF
NA,once,TRBV28,TRBJ2-4,TGTGCCAGCTCCGGCCCAGGGGAAAACATTCAGTACTTC,CASSGPGENIQYF
TRBD1,NA,TRBV28,TRBJ2-7,TGTGCCAGCAGTTTGGGGGGACAGGGGAACCACGAGCAGTACTTC,CASSLGGQGNHEQYF
NA,NA,TRBV18,TRBJ2-7,TGTGCCAGCTCACCTGTGGGCGGATTAAGACAGCAGTACTTC,CASSPVGGLRQQYF
TRBD2,NA,TRBV7-8,TRBJ2-7,TGTGCCAGCAGCTTAGTGTGGCGGGAGGGCGGCCACGAGCAGTACTTC,CASSLVWREGGHEQYF
NA,NA,TRBV28,TRBJ2-4,TGTGCCAGCAGCCTTCCAGGGCAAGGGGGAAACATTCAGTACTTC,CASSLPGQGGNIQYF
NA,NA,TRBV28,TRBJ1-5,TGTGCCAGCAGTCTTACAGGGAAGTGGGATCAGCCCCAGCATTTT,CASSLTGKWDQPQHF
NA,once,TRBV28,TRBJ2-2,TGTGCCAGCAGTTTCTTCCTCGGAGGAGCCCGCGGGGAGCTGTTTTTT,CASSFFLGGARGELFF
TRBD1,NA,TRBV28,TRBJ2-7,TGTGCCAGCAGCCGGGACAGGGACCTATACGAGCAGTACTTC,CASSRDRDLYEQYF
TRBD1,NA,TRBV7-8,TRBJ2-1,TGTGCCAGCAGCCCGGACAGGCTGGTTTTCGGTGAGCAGTTCTTC,CASSPDRLVFGEQFF
TRBD1,NA,TRBV28,TRBJ1-1,TGTGCCAGCAGTTTTAGAGGTAGGGGGCTGACTGAAGCTTTCTTT,CASSFRGRGLTEAFF
NA,NA,TRBV18,TRBJ2-7,TGTGCCAGCTCACCTTCCCCGGGATACGAGCAGTACTTC,CASSPSPGYEQYF
TRBD1,NA,TRBV18,TRBJ2-5,TGTGCCAGCTCATCCGACAGGGGAGAGACCCAGTACTTC,CASSSDRGETQYF
TRBD1,once,TRBV4-2,TRBJ1-3,TGTGCCAGCAGCCAAAGGGGGCCTGGAAACACCATATATTTT,CASSQRGPGNTIYF
NA,NA,TRBV6-1,TRBJ1-2,TGTGCCAGCAGCTTGGACAGACTCTATGGCTACACCTTC,CASSLDRLYGYTF
NA,NA,TRBV21-1,TRBJ1-5,TGTGCCAGCAGCAAAACCGGGACAGGGACCTTCTGTCACAATCAGCCCCAGCATTTT,CASSKTGTGTFCHNQPQHF
TRBD2,once,TRBV6-4,TRBJ2-1,TGTGCCAGCAGTGACTCGGCTAGCGGGAGTGGTGAGCAGTTCTTC,CASSDSASGSGEQFF